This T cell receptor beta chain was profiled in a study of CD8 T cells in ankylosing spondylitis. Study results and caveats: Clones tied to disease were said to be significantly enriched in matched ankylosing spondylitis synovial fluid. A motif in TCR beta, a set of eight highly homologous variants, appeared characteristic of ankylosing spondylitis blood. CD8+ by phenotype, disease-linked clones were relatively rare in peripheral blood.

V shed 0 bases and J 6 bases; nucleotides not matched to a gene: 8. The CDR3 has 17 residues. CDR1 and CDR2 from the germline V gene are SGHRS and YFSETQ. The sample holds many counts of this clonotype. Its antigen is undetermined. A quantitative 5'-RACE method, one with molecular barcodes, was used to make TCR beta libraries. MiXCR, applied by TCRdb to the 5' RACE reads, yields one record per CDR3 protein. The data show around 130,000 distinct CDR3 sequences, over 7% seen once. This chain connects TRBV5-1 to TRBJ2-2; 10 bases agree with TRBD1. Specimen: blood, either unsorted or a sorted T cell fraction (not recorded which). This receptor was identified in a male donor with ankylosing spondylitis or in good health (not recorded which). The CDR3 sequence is CASSLAGRTGGPGELFF. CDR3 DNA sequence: TGCGCCAGCAGCTTGGCCGGTAGGACAGGGGGACCCGGGGAGCTGTTTTTT. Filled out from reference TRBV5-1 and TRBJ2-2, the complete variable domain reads KAGVTQTPRYLIKTRGQQVTLSCSPISGHRSVSWYQQTPGQGLQFLFEYFSETQRNKGNFPGRFSGRQFSNSRSEMNVSTLELGDSALYLCASSLAGRTGGPGELFFGEGSRLTVL.